This TCR beta chain was observed in a study of CD8 T cells in Susac syndrome. The V segment lost 3 bases and the J segment 13 bases; nucleotides outside the gene matches: 6. Germline CDR1 LNHDA, CDR2 SQIVND (reference sequence). This CDR3 contains 13 residues. An input of roughly 0.5 to 1 ug of RNA was subjected to reverse transcription using random hexamers. MiXCR was run by TCRdb on the immunoSEQ multiplex PCR reads, yielding one entry per CDR3 protein. The profile covers around 71,000 distinct CDR3 sequences, with 96% appearing a single time and 0.095% to 0.12% taken by the ten largest. This clonotype was recorded only once.

The sequence was collected from a human donor with multiple sclerosis. The sample taken for sequencing was CD4+ T cells from PBMCs. V and J are TRBV19 and TRBJ2-1, with 10 bases lining up with TRBD2. Here the CDR3 DNA reads TGTGCCAGTAGTATCTCAAGCGGGGGGGCTCAGTTCTTC. It codes for CASSISSGGAQFF.